These 20 T cell receptor beta chains came from one sample sequenced in a study of beta chain features in type 1 diabetes. Study-level points and caveats: A moderate, significant TCRB CDR3 shortening appeared in type 1 diabetes across four CD4+ subsets.

These receptors' antigens are unknown. Reverse transcribing all isolated RNA meant expressed TCRB transcripts were sequenced. Using immunoSEQ multiplex PCR, the repertoire was profiled, and TCRdb retains in-frame clones only, with some absent. Of some 130,000 clones listed, roughly 10% are singletons. The sequencing sample was made of central memory CD4+ T cells from blood. Every receptor here comes from a man aged 25 to 40 with type 1 diabetes.

The table lists this clone with a few counts. The chain recombines TRBV7-9 with TRBJ2-1; 8 bases match TRBD2. There are 15 residues in the CDR3. The ends lost 5 bases at V and 5 bases at J; junction bases unmatched: 8. Germline V CDR1 and CDR2: SEHNR, FQNEAQ (reference sequence). CDR3 sequence (DNA): TGTGCCAGCAGCCCTCGGGGGGGGAATAACAATGAGCAGTTCTTC. This sequence encodes CASSPRGGNNNEQFF.

The rearrangement joins TRBV2 to TRBJ2-7, with D maybe TRBD1 (6 bases). CDR1 and CDR2 from the germline V gene are SNHLY and FYNNEI. Trimming pared 6 bases from V and 2 bases from J, leaving 14 bases between. The CDR3 loop spans 14 amino acids. CDR3 loop: CASRARQETYEQYF. CDR3 nucleotide sequence: TGTGCCAGCAGGGCCAGACAGGAAACCTACGAGCAGTACTTC.

In its sample, this clone was seen a few times. V usage is TRBV7-9 and J usage is TRBJ2-5; D perhaps matches TRBD2 (5 bases). V was shortened by 5 bases and J by 1 base, with 11 bases between the two germline ends. Germline assignment: CDR1 SEHNR and CDR2 FQNEAQ (reference sequence). The CDR3 consists of 14 residues. CDR3 in amino acids: CASSLLATQETQYF. The CDR3 DNA reads TGTGCCAGCAGCCTCTTAGCGACCCAAGAGACCCAGTACTTC.

This clone was seen a few times. The gene calls are TRBV27 and TRBJ2-3; D is perhaps TRBD2 (5 bases). Germline V gene data show CDR1 as MNHEY and CDR2 as SMNVEV (reference sequence). The V and J ends lost 2 bases and 0 bases respectively, with 6 bases between them. The CDR3 consists of 14 residues. CDR3 protein: CASSLRTSTDTQYF. CDR3 in DNA: TGTGCCAGCAGTTTAAGGACTAGCACAGATACGCAGTATTTT.

The chain has TRBV18 and TRBJ2-2, with D possibly being TRBD2 (5 bases). CDR1 is KGHSH and CDR2 is LQKENI in the germline V gene. V dropped 6 bases and J dropped 0 bases, with 17 bases sitting between them. This CDR3 spans 17 amino acids. DNA for the CDR3: TGTGCCAGCTCTCCTCAAGGACTCGGAGCGAACACCGGGGAGCTGTTTTTT. Protein sequence: CASSPQGLGANTGELFF.

The chain carries TRBV2 and TRBJ2-7; tentatively, D is TRBD1 (5 bases). The CDR3 extends over 15 amino acids. Trimming stripped 7 bases from V and 0 bases from J, with 16 bases between. Germline values: CDR1 SNHLY, CDR2 FYNNEI. CDR3 loop: CASTPPDSSSYEQYF. Here the CDR3 DNA reads TGTGCCAGCACGCCCCCTGACAGTAGCTCCTACGAGCAGTACTTC.

This rearrangement joins TRBV9 to TRBJ2-7; unclear D gene. The germline V and J ends were trimmed by 1 base and 3 bases, with 14 bases remaining between them. The V gene's germline CDR1 is SGDLS and CDR2 YYNGEE. CDR3 length: 15 amino acids. CDR3 DNA sequence: TGTGCCAGCAGCGTAAACCCCCTACCCATCTACGAGCAGTACTTC. Translation gives CASSVNPLPIYEQYF.

This clone has more than one count but fewer than ten. The rearrangement uses TRBV7-9 and TRBJ2-5; no reliable D call. The CDR3 runs to 14 residues. Trimming left V 2 bases short and J 0 bases short, with 7 bases between. In germline, CDR1 is SEHNR, CDR2 FQNEAQ (reference sequence). This CDR3 reads CASSLILNQETQYF. The CDR3 DNA is TGTGCCAGCAGCTTAATCCTAAACCAAGAGACCCAGTACTTC. Full variable domain (missing parts from reference TRBV7-9 and TRBJ2-5): DTGVSQNPRHKITKRGQNVTFRCDPISEHNRLYWYRQTLGQGPEFLTYFQNEAQLEKSRLLSDRFSAERPKGSFSTLEIQRTEQGDSAMYLCASSLILNQETQYFGPGTRLLVL.

This clone was found a few times. The rearrangement joins TRBV28 to TRBJ2-1; 12 bases fit TRBD2. The J segment lost 14 bases and the V segment lost 2 bases, leaving 19 bases of the junction unmatched. Looked up from germline, CDR1 is MDHEN and CDR2 is SYDVKM. There are 18 residues in the CDR3. This CDR3 is CASSLEVGQPTSGGREFF. CDR3 DNA: TGTGCCAGCAGTTTAGAGGTGGGACAGCCGACTAGCGGGGGCCGGGAGTTCTTC.

This clone turned up a few times. The gene calls are TRBV18 and TRBJ2-7, with D hard to call. Germline V CDR1 and CDR2: KGHSH, LQKENI. CDR3 size: 15 residues. The V end lost 0 bases, the J end lost 5 bases, and 14 bases lay between the germline ends. CDR3 coding DNA: TGTGCCAGCTCACCACCGAGCAGGTATTTGGACGAGCAGTACTTC. This codes for CASSPPSRYLDEQYF. The full variable domain, completed using reference TRBV18 and TRBJ2-7, is NAGVMQNPRHLVRRRGQEARLRCSPMKGHSHVYWYRQLPEEGLKFMVYLQKENIIDESGMPKERFSAEFPKEGPSILRIQQVVRGDSAAYFCASSPPSRYLDEQYFGPGTRLTVT.

This chain connects TRBV7-9 to TRBJ2-7; TRBD2 might be the D (6 bases). Germline V gene lookup returns CDR1 SEHNR and CDR2 FQNEAQ (reference sequence). V was pared by 5 bases and J by 0 bases, with 17 bases between. This CDR3 contains 16 residues. CDR3: CASSPRGGSNSYEQYF. CDR3 coding DNA: TGTGCCAGCAGCCCTAGAGGAGGGAGCAACTCCTACGAGCAGTACTTC.

This clone was observed a few times. The chain links TRBV27 to TRBJ2-7, with 9 nucleotides matching TRBD1. Germline V gene lookup returns CDR1 MNHEY and CDR2 SMNVEV (reference sequence). Unmatched junction bases numbered 8, after V lost 3 bases and J lost 2 bases. CDR3 length equals 16 residues. The CDR3 DNA sequence: TGTGCCAGCAGTTTCGCAACGGGACAGGGTGCCTACGAGCAGTACTTC. The encoded protein is CASSFATGQGAYEQYF.

This clone was counted only a few times. The V and J genes are TRBV19 and TRBJ2-3, with D perhaps TRBD2 (5 bases). V lost 7 bases, J lost 5 bases, and 16 bases lay in between. The germline V gene encodes CDR1 LNHDA and CDR2 SQIVND (reference sequence). The CDR3 has 14 residues. DNA of the CDR3: TGTGCCAGTACCACCCTTTCCGGAGGAGATACGCAGTATTTT. Its translation: CASTTLSGGDTQYF.

This rearrangement joins TRBV19 to TRBJ1-1; D not resolved. CDR3 length: 16 amino acids. CDR1 and CDR2 (germline): LNHDA, SQIVND (reference sequence). V was clipped by 3 bases and J by 6 bases, with 20 bases between them. The CDR3 nucleotides are TGTGCCAGTAGTATTTATGGGAGGGCGACTAGTCCTGAAGCTTTCTTT. This encodes CASSIYGRATSPEAFF.

This clone has just a few counts. The genes are TRBV2 and TRBJ1-5, with D possibly matching TRBD1 (6 bases). From germline, CDR1 is SNHLY and CDR2 FYNNEI. V was shortened by 6 bases and J by 2 bases, with 17 bases between the two germline ends. The CDR3 totals 16 residues. CDR3 DNA sequence: TGTGCCAGCAGCGGGGAGGGCAGGGGAGGCAATCAGCCCCAGCATTTT. It specifies CASSGEGRGGNQPQHF.

The rearrangement links TRBV9 to TRBJ2-3, with D maybe TRBD2 (5 bases). Germline CDR1 and CDR2: SGDLS and YYNGEE. V was clipped by 3 bases and J by 4 bases, with 12 bases between them. The CDR3 totals 14 residues. The CDR3 DNA reads TGTGCCAGCAGCGCTTCCCCCGGGGCAGATACGCAGTATTTT. Translated, it gives CASSASPGADTQYF. Based on the CDR3 plus reference TRBV9 and TRBJ2-3, the full variable domain is DSGVTQTPKHLITATGQRVTLRCSPRSGDLSVYWYQQSLDQGLQFLIQYYNGEERAKGNILERFSAQQFPDLHSELNLSSLELGDSALYFCASSASPGADTQYFGPGTRLTVL.

This clone was counted only a few times. The chain couples TRBV18 to TRBJ1-2, with TRBD1 matching over 7 bases. The V and J ends lost 6 bases and 0 bases, in that order; junction bases with no gene match: 4. Germline V gene lookup returns CDR1 KGHSH and CDR2 LQKENI. This CDR3 contains 14 residues. The DNA of the CDR3 is TGTGCCAGCTCCTACGGGACAGCTAACTATGGCTACACCTTC. This encodes CASSYGTANYGYTF.

The chain couples TRBV2 to TRBJ2-7, with TRBD1 identical over 10 bases. Germline loops: CDR1 SNHLY, CDR2 FYNNEI. V was pared by 5 bases and J by 5 bases, with 12 bases of the junction left unmatched. The CDR3 has 16 residues. The CDR3 loop is CASSIARGTGANEQYF. The CDR3 DNA reads TGTGCCAGCAGTATCGCAAGGGGGACAGGGGCCAACGAGCAGTACTTC.

This clone was picked up a small number of times. The V and J genes are TRBV28 and TRBJ2-3, with TRBD2 as a possible D gene (6 bases). CDR3 size: 13 residues. Trimming cost V 10 bases and J 6 bases, with 17 bases left between them. From germline, CDR1 is MDHEN and CDR2 SYDVKM. CDR3 bases: TGTGCCACCGTAATGGCGGGGAGGGATACGCAGTATTTT. Its translation is CATVMAGRDTQYF.

CDR3 amino acids: CASSLQQGASETQYF. CDR3 DNA: TGTGCCAGCAGCTTACAACAGGGGGCGAGTGAGACCCAGTACTTC. The chain carries TRBV7-2 and TRBJ2-5, with TRBD1 matching over 9 bases. The germline gives CDR1 SGHTA, CDR2 FQGNSA. V lost 2 bases and J lost 5; bases outside the gene matches: 6. This CDR3 has 15 amino acids.